Following are 2 T cell receptor beta chains from one sample sequenced in a study of CD8 T cells in ankylosing spondylitis. A single record per CDR3 protein comes from TCRdb applying MiXCR to the 5' RACE reads. Of a few hundred thousand distinct CDR3 sequences in the sample, under 12% were seen once. Sequenced input: blood, either unsorted or a sorted T cell fraction (not recorded which). Receptors originate from a male donor with ankylosing spondylitis or in good health (not recorded which).

This clonotype was seen many times. V is TRBV5-4 and J is TRBJ1-1, with TRBD1 identical over 7 bases. The V gene's germline CDR1 is SGHNT and CDR2 YYREEE (reference sequence). The CDR3 is 15 residues long. V was pared by 4 bases and J by 0 bases, with 6 bases of the junction left unmatched. The DNA of the CDR3 is TGTGCCAGCAGCCCGTGGACAGGAGTGAACACTGAAGCTTTCTTT. Protein sequence: CASSPWTGVNTEAFF.

The chain combines TRBV12-3 or TRBV12-4 with TRBJ2-1; 8 positions agree with TRBD1. There are 14 residues in the CDR3. After removal of 6 bases from V and 7 bases from J, the junction contained 8 bases not matched to a gene. The CDR3 DNA sequence: TGTGCCAGCAGCGGACAGGGCGGTAGAAATGAGCAGTTCTTC. This codes for CASSGQGGRNEQFF.